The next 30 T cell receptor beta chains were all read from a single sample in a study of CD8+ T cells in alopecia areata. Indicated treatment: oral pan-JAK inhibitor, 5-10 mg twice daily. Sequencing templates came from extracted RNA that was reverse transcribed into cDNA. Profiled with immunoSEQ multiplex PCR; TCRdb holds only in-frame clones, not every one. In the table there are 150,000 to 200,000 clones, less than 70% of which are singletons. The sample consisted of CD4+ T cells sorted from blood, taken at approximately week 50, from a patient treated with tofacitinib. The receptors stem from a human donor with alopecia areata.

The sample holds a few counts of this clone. DNA for the CDR3: TGCAGCGCCCATGGGACCTTCATGAACACTGAAGCTTTCTTT. Translated, it gives CSAHGTFMNTEAFF. The chain couples TRBV29-1 to TRBJ1-1; D possibly corresponds to TRBD1 (5 bases). The CDR3 runs to 14 residues. CDR1 and CDR2 (germline): SQVTM, ANQGSEA. V shed 7 bases and J shed 0 bases, with 15 bases lying between them.

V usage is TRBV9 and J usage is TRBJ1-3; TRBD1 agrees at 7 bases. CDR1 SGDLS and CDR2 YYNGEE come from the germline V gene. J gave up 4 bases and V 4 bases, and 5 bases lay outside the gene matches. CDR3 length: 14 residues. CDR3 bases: TGTGCCAGCAGCCCAGGGGGGTCCGGAAACACCATATATTTT. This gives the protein CASSPGGSGNTIYF. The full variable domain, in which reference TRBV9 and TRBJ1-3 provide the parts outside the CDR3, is DSGVTQTPKHLITATGQRVTLRCSPRSGDLSVYWYQQSLDQGLQFLIQYYNGEERAKGNILERFSAQQFPDLHSELNLSSLELGDSALYFCASSPGGSGNTIYFGEGSWLTVV.

The CDR3 sequence: CASSMRTEQFF. In DNA, the CDR3 is TGTGCCAGTAGTATGCGGACAGAGCAGTTCTTC. The chain couples TRBV19 to TRBJ2-1, with a tentative D call TRBD1 (5 bases). V lost 3 bases and J lost 10, with 7 bases in between. CDR1 is LNHDA, CDR2 SQIVND, per germline (reference sequence). The CDR3 runs 11 residues. The full variable domain, with the rest looked up from reference TRBV19 and TRBJ2-1, is DGGITQSPKYLFRKEGQNVTLSCEQNLNHDAMYWYRQDPGQGLRLIYYSQIVNDFQKGDIAEGYSVSREKKESFPLTVTSAQKNPTAFYLCASSMRTEQFFGPGTRLTVL.

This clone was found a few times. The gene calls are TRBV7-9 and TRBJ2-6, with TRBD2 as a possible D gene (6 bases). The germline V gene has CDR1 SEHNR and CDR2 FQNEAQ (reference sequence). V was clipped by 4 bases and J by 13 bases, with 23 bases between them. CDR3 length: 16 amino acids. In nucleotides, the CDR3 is TGTGCCAGCAGCTCCCCCAGGGACTCCCTGGCCGAGGTCCTGACTTTC. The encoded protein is CASSSPRDSLAEVLTF. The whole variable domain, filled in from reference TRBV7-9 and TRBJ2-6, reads DTGVSQNPRHKITKRGQNVTFRCDPISEHNRLYWYRQTLGQGPEFLTYFQNEAQLEKSRLLSDRFSAERPKGSFSTLEIQRTEQGDSAMYLCASSSPRDSLAEVLTFGAGSRLTVL.

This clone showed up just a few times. The CDR3 sequence: CASSLPSVNQPQHF. In DNA, the CDR3 is TGTGCCAGCAGTTTGCCCTCTGTCAATCAGCCCCAGCATTTT. This sequence joins TRBV28 and TRBJ1-5; D remains unclear. This CDR3 is 14 amino acids long. Germline CDR1 reads MDHEN; CDR2 reads SYDVKM. Trimming removed 3 bases from V and 3 bases from J, with 9 bases in between.

CDR3 region: CASSLGTTRYNEQFF. CDR3 nucleotide sequence: TGTGCCAGCAGCTTAGGGACTACACGATACAATGAGCAGTTCTTC. The rearrangement joins TRBV11-2 to TRBJ2-1, with a weak D call TRBD2 (6 bases). There are 15 residues in the CDR3. Germline V gene lookup returns CDR1 SGHAT and CDR2 FQNNGV. V lost 1 base to trimming and J lost 4 bases, with 11 bases between them. Complete variable domain (other parts from reference TRBV11-2 and TRBJ2-1): EAGVAQSPRYKIIEKRQSVAFWCNPISGHATLYWYQQILGQGPKLLIQFQNNGVVDDSQLPKDRFSAERLKGVDSTLKIQPAKLEDSAVYLCASSLGTTRYNEQFFGPGTRLTVL.

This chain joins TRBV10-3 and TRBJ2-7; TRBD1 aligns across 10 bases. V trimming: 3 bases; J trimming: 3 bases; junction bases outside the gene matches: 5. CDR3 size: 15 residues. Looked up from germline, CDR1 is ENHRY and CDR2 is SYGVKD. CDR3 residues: CAISDPGQGNYEQYF. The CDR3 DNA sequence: TGTGCCATCAGTGATCCGGGACAGGGGAACTACGAGCAGTACTTC.

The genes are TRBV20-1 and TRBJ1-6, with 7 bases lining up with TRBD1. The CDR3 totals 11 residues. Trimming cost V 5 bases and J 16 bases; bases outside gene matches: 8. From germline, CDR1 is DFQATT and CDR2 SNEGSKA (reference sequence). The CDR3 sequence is CSALSGTELHF. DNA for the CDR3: TGCAGTGCTTTGTCCGGGACAGAACTCCACTTT.

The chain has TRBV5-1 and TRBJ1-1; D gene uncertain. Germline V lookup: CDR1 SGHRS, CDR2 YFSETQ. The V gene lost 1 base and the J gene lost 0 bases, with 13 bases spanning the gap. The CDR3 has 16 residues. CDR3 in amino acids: CASSLKGLTVNTEAFF. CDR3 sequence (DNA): TGCGCCAGCAGCTTGAAAGGTCTTACCGTGAACACTGAAGCTTTCTTT.

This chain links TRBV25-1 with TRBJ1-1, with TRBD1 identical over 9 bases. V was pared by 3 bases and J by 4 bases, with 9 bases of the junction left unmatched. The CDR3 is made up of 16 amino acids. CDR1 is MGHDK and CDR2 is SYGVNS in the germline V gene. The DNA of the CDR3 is TGTGCCAGCAGTGATCGACCGGGACAGGGTCCCACTGAAGCTTTCTTT. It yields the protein CASSDRPGQGPTEAFF. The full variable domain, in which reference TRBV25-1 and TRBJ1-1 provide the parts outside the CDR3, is EADIYQTPRYLVIGTGKKITLECSQTMGHDKMYWYQQDPGMELHLIHYSYGVNSTEKGDLSSESTVSRIRTEHFPLTLESARPSHTSQYLCASSDRPGQGPTEAFFGQGTRLTVV.

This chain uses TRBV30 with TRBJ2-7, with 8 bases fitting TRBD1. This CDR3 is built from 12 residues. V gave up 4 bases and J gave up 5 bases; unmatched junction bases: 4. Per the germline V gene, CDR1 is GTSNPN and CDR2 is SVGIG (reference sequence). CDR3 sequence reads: CAWTRQGNEQYF. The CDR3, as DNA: TGTGCCTGGACTAGACAGGGGAACGAGCAGTACTTC. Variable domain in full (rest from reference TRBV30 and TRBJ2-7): SQTIHQWPATLVQPVGSPLSLECTVEGTSNPNLYWYRQAAGRGLQLLFYSVGIGQISSEVPQNLSASRPQDRQFILSSKKLLLSDSGFYLCAWTRQGNEQYFGPGTRLTVT.

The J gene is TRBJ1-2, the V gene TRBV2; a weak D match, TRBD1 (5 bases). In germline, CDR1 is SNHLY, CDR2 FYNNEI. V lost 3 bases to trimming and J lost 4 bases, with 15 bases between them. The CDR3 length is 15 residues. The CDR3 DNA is TGTGCCAGCAGTGAGGGAGGGACCGAAGGCTATGGCTACACCTTC. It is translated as CASSEGGTEGYGYTF.

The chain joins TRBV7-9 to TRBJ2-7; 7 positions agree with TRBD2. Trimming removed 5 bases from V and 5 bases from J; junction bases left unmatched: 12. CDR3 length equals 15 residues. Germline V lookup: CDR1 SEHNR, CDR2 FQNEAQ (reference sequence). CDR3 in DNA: TGTGCCAGCAGCAATGGACTAGTCGGCTTTGACGAGCAGTACTTC. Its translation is CASSNGLVGFDEQYF.

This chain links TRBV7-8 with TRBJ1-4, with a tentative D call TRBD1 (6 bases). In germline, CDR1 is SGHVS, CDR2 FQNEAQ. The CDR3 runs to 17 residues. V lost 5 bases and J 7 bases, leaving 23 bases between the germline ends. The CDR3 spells CASSLSGATRLREKLFF. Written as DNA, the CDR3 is TGTGCCAGCAGCCTCTCGGGGGCTACAAGACTGCGTGAAAAACTGTTTTTT.

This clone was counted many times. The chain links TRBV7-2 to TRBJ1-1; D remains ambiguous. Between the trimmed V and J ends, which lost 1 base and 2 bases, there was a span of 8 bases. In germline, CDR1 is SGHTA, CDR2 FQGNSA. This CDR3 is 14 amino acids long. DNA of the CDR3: TGTGCCAGCAGCTTAGGAACAGCCAACACTGAAGCTTTCTTT. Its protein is CASSLGTANTEAFF.

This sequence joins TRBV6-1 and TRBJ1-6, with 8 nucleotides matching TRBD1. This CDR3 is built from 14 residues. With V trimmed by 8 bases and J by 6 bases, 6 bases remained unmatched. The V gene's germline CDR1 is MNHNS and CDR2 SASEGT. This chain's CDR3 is CASGFDRGNSPLHF. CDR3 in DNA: TGTGCCAGCGGTTTTGACAGGGGTAATTCACCCCTCCACTTT.

CDR3 sequence (DNA): TGTGCCAGTAGTTTCCGAGGCGTTGGGTTAGTTCTCATGCAGCCCCAGCATTTT. This encodes CASSFRGVGLVLMQPQHF. This chain joins TRBV19 and TRBJ1-5; D is unresolved. The CDR3 totals 18 residues. V lost 5 bases and J lost 7, with 27 bases in between. Per the germline V gene, CDR1 is LNHDA and CDR2 is SQIVND (reference sequence).

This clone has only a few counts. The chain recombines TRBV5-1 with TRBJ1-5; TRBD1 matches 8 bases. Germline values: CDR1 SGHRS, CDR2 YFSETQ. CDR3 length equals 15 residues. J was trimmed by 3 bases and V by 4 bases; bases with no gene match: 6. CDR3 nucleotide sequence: TGCGCCAGCAGCCCAAGGACAGGGCACAATCAGCCCCAGCATTTT. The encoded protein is CASSPRTGHNQPQHF.

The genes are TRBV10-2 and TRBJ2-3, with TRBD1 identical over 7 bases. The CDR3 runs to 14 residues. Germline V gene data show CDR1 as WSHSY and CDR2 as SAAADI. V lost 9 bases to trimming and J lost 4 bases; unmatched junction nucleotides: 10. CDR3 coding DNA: TGCGCCAGTCGACAGGGCCGGGGCCCAGATACGCAGTATTTT. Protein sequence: CASRQGRGPDTQYF.

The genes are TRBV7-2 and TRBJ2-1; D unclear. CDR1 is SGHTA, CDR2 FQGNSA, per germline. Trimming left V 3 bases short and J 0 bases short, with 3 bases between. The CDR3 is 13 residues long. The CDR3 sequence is CASSLDSYNEQFF. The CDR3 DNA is TGTGCCAGCAGCTTGGACTCCTACAATGAGCAGTTCTTC.

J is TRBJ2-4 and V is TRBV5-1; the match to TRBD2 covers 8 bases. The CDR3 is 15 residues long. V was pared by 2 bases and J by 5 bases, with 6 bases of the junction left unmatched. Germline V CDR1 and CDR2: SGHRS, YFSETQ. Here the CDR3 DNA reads TGCGCCAGCAGCTTAGGCGGGACTAGTCAAAACATTCAGTACTTC. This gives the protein CASSLGGTSQNIQYF. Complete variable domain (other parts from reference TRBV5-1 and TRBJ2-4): KAGVTQTPRYLIKTRGQQVTLSCSPISGHRSVSWYQQTPGQGLQFLFEYFSETQRNKGNFPGRFSGRQFSNSRSEMNVSTLELGDSALYLCASSLGGTSQNIQYFGAGTRLSVL.

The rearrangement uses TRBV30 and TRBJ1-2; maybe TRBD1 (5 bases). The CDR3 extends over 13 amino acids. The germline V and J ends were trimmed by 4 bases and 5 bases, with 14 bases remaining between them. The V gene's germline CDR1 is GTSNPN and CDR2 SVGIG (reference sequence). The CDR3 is CAWNIGEKYGYTF. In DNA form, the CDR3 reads TGTGCCTGGAATATAGGGGAGAAGTATGGCTACACCTTC.

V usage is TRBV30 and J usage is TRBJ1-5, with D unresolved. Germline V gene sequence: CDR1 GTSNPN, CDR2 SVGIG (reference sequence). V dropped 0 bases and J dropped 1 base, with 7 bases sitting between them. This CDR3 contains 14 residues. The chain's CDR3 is CAWSVPYSNQPQHF. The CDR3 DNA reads TGTGCCTGGAGTGTACCTTACAGCAATCAGCCCCAGCATTTT.

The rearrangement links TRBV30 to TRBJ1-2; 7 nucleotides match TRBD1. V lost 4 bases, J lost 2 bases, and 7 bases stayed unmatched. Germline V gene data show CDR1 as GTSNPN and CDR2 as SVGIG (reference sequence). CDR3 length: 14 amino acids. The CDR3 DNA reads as TGTGCCTGGATGTCGTGGGGACAGAACTATGGCTACACCTTC. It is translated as CAWMSWGQNYGYTF. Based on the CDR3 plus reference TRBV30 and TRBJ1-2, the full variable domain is SQTIHQWPATLVQPVGSPLSLECTVEGTSNPNLYWYRQAAGRGLQLLFYSVGIGQISSEVPQNLSASRPQDRQFILSSKKLLLSDSGFYLCAWMSWGQNYGYTFGSGTRLTVV.

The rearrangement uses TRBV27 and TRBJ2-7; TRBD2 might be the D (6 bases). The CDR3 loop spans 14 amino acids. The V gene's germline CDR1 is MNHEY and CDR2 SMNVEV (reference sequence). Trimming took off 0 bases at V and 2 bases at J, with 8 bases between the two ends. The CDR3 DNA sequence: TGTGCCAGCAGTTTATCGGGACTCCCCTACGAGCAGTACTTC. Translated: CASSLSGLPYEQYF.

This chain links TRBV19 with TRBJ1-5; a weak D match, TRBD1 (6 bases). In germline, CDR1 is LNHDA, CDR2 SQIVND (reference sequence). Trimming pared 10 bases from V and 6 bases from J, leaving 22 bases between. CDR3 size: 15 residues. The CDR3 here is CATTLQQGGGQPQHF. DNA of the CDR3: TGTGCCACTACCCTGCAACAGGGCGGGGGTCAGCCCCAGCATTTT.

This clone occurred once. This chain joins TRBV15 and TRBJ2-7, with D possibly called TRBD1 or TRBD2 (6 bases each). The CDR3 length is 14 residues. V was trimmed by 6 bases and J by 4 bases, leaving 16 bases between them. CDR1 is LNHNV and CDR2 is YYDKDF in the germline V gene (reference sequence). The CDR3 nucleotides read TGTGCCACCAGTATTTACACAGGGAGGTACGAGCAGTACTTC. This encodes CATSIYTGRYEQYF.

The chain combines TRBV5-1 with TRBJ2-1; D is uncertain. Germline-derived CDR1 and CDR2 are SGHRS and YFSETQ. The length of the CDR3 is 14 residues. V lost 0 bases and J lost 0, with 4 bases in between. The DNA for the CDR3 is TGCGCCAGCAGCTTGGCGCGCTCCTACAATGAGCAGTTCTTC. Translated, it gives CASSLARSYNEQFF.

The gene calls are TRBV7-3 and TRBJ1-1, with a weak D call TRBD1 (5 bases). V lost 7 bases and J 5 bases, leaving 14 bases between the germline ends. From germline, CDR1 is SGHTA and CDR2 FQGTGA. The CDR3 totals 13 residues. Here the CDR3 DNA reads TGTGCCAGCAAACAGACAGTGGGGACTGAAGCTTTCTTT. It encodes CASKQTVGTEAFF.

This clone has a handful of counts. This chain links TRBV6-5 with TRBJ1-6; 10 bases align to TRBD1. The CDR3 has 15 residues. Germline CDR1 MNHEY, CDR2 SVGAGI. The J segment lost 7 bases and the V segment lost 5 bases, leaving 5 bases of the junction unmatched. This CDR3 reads CASSSRDRGNSPLHF. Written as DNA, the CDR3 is TGTGCCAGCAGTAGCCGGGACAGGGGAAATTCACCCCTCCACTTT.